This T cell receptor (beta chain) was identified in a study of blood T cell repertoires in COVID-19 (dated by TCRdb to the early 2020s). About the full investigation: Collaborator samples came from the United States, Italy and Spain and covered acute and convalescent phases of COVID-19. The material from the prospective study consisted of cDNA or gDNA derived from T cells, B-cell-depleted T cells, or PBMCs. Deeply sampled blood TCRbeta repertoires from subjects exposed to, actively infected with, or recovered from COVID-19 were included in the dataset. The repertoires were made available in a free public database intended to serve as a resource for research on the immune response to SARS-CoV-2. Samples were obtained from the ongoing ImmuneRACE study (first 160 participants) and from 950 to 1,500 subjects provided by 6 global collaborators. Sample metadata almost always included a de-identified subject ID, COVID-19 status, age in years and sex. Where available, HLA class I and class II types were taken from metadata supplied by the sample provider and were not determined by assay-based typing. Broader findings and caveats from the paper: Clinical and demographic metadata were provided uncurated, with the amount varying by source and participant.

The collaborating institutions used their own protocols to collect whole blood in K2EDTA tubes. For TCRbeta analysis, collaborators shipped samples as frozen whole blood, isolated PBMCs, or DNA extracted from either of those sample types. The immunoSEQ Assay, a bias-controlled multiplex PCR, was used to amplify TCRbeta CDR3 regions from genomic DNA. The paper's processing steps were these. Within the assay, amplification of reference gene primers was used to estimate how many nucleated cells each sample contained. Sequence reads were collapsed and filtered to measure the absolute abundance of every unique TCRbeta CDR3 rearrangement. For each sample, productive Simpson clonality was calculated as the square root of Simpson's diversity index over productive rearrangements. What TCRdb holds here is the immuneACCESS table cut down to in-frame rearrangements. Part of the clones is not present; checked against another copy, under half of the missing clones reflect an unresolved V gene, and the others are unexplained. That table is the source of V, J and clone size, and D and trimming were worked out from the DNA. Recorded for this sample are 120,000 or so clones; about 85% of them occurred a single time. The top ten hold approximately 12% of the sample.

The CDR3 covers 13 residues, taking in both the cysteine and the phenylalanine. The read is trimmed to its CDR3 DNA, 39 bases read in frame from base 1. Trimming takes 7 bases from V and 4 bases from J, and the germline ends sit 10 bases apart. Taken from the germline V gene (reference sequence), the CDR1 and CDR2 loops are MNHEY and SMNVEV. This clone was found a few times. It has no known antigen specificity. Per-base qualities were not stored, and no clone one base away is much larger. The specimen was peripheral blood. The receptor was isolated from a man in his 60s with acute or convalescent COVID-19. The chain was built from TRBV27 and TRBJ1-4; TRBD1 might be the D gene, on 6 matching bases. The CDR3 here reads CASKGQLNEKLFF. The sequence in DNA is TGTGCCAGCAAAGGACAGCTTAATGAAAAACTGTTTTTT.